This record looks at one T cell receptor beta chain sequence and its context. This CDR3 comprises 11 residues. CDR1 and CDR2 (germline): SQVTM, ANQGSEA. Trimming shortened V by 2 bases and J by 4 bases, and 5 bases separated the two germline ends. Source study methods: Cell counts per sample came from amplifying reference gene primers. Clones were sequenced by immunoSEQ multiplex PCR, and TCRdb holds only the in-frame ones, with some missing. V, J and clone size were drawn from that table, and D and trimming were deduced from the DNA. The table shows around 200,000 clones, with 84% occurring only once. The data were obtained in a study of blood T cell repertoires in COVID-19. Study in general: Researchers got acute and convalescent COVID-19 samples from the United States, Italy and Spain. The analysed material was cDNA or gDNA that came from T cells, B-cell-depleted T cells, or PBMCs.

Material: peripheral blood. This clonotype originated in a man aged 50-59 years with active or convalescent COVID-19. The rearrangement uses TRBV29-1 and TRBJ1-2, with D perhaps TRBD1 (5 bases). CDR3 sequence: CSVETGYGYTF. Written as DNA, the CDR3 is TGCAGCGTTGAAACAGGCTATGGCTACACCTTC.